These 25 T cell receptor beta chains came from one sample sequenced in a study of cytomegalovirus exposure and HLA in healthy donors. Primers: 60 Vbeta forward and 13 Jbeta reverse. Sequenced by immunoSEQ multiplex PCR; TCRdb stores in-frame clones only, minus some. The sample data list around 130,000 clones. Sequences were obtained from PBMCs. The receptors derive from a woman aged 35 to 49 in good health and CMV-seronegative.

V usage is TRBV19 and J usage is TRBJ2-7, with D perhaps matching TRBD1 (5 bases). This CDR3 is built from 13 residues. CDR1 LNHDA and CDR2 SQIVND come from the germline V gene (reference sequence). With 5 bases removed from V and 6 bases from J, the gap between germline ends came to 14 bases. CDR3 loop: CASSPSQGGEQYV. The CDR3 DNA sequence: TGTGCCAGTAGTCCGTCCCAGGGTGGCGAGCAGTACGTC.

This rearrangement joins TRBV7-8 to TRBJ1-1, with 10 bases fitting TRBD1. The CDR3 sequence is 14 residues long. Germline CDR1 reads SGHVS; CDR2 reads FQNEAQ. Unmatched junction bases numbered 5, after V lost 5 bases and J lost 5 bases. The CDR3 sequence: CASSVTGGRTEAFF. CDR3 DNA sequence: TGTGCCAGCAGCGTGACAGGGGGCCGAACTGAAGCTTTCTTT.

Here the CDR3 DNA reads TGTGCCAGCAGTGAAGCGCATCCCTGGACAGGGGGAAACACCATATATTTT. Residues: CASSEAHPWTGGNTIYF. V usage is TRBV6-1 and J usage is TRBJ1-3; 8 bases map to TRBD1. The CDR3 extends over 17 amino acids. The V gene end was trimmed by 0 bases and the J gene end by 4 bases; junction bases not matched to a gene: 8. Germline values: CDR1 MNHNS, CDR2 SASEGT.

The gene calls are TRBV6-5 and TRBJ2-7; maybe TRBD2 (5 bases). This CDR3 region has 13 residues. Germline-derived CDR1 and CDR2 are MNHEY and SVGAGI. Trimming cost V 6 bases and J 2 bases, with 11 bases left between them. The CDR3 nucleotides are TGTGCCAGCAGCCGCGACGGGACCTACGAGCAGTACTTC. Translating gives CASSRDGTYEQYF.

The CDR3 DNA is TGTGCCAGCAGCCGGGGAGCGGGCTCCTACGAGCAGTACGTC. It codes for CASSRGAGSYEQYV. The V call is TRBV6-5, the J call TRBJ2-7; TRBD2 might be the D (6 bases). V was pared by 6 bases and J by 0 bases, with 12 bases between. The CDR3 is 14 amino acids. The V gene's germline CDR1 is MNHEY and CDR2 SVGAGI.

J is TRBJ1-1 and V is TRBV6-6; D is uncertain. Germline V CDR1 and CDR2: MNHNY, SVGAGI (reference sequence). Deletions cut 1 base from V and 2 bases from J, with 8 bases between. The CDR3 covers 14 residues. The DNA for the CDR3 is TGTGCCAGCAGTTACTATGCGGGAAACACTGAAGCTTTCTTT. Protein sequence: CASSYYAGNTEAFF.

This chain joins TRBV6-5 and TRBJ1-1; D is perhaps TRBD1 (6 bases). The CDR3 is made up of 13 amino acids. V was pared by 0 bases and J by 11 bases, with 13 bases between. Germline V lookup: CDR1 MNHEY, CDR2 SVGAGI. This CDR3 reads CASSYSRGGYAFF. The CDR3 DNA reads TGTGCCAGCAGTTACTCGAGGGGGGGCTATGCTTTCTTT.

CDR3 residues: CAISESSSSGVTSEAFF. The DNA of the CDR3 is TGTGCCATCAGTGAGTCATCTTCGTCTGGAGTTACGAGCGAAGCTTTCTTT. The chain employs TRBV10-3 and TRBJ1-1; the D is unclear. The V end was cut by 0 bases, the J end by 8 bases, with 22 bases between. The CDR3 is 17 residues long. CDR1 is ENHRY and CDR2 is SYGVKD in the germline V gene.

A remark on this clone: The junction departs from the called germline gene at one end, perhaps through a read error. V is TRBV11-2 and J is TRBJ2-5; a weak D match, TRBD1 (5 bases). Germline V gene data show CDR1 as SGHAT and CDR2 as FQNNGV. This CDR3 has 13 residues. DNA of the CDR3: TGTGCCAGCAGCGTTGGGGCCGAAGAGATCCAGTACTTC. It is translated as CASSVGAEEIQYF.

The genes are TRBV28 and TRBJ2-2; possibly TRBD1 for D (6 bases). Germline values: CDR1 MDHEN, CDR2 SYDVKM. V was cut by 6 bases and J by 5 bases, with 16 bases left in between. The CDR3 has 15 amino acids. CDR3 nucleotide sequence: TGTGCCAGCAGCCCCGGGACAAGGAGGACCGGGGAGCTGTTTTTT. Its translation is CASSPGTRRTGELFF.

The rearrangement uses TRBV27 and TRBJ2-1; 7 nucleotides align to TRBD1. V dropped 5 bases and J dropped 2; count of bases not matched to a gene: 6. The CDR3 has 15 amino acids. Per the germline V gene, CDR1 is MNHEY and CDR2 is SMNVEV (reference sequence). CDR3: CASSPVRGPYNEQFF. CDR3 nucleotide sequence: TGTGCCAGCAGTCCCGTTAGGGGGCCCTACAATGAGCAGTTCTTC.

V is TRBV2 and J is TRBJ2-4; D is perhaps TRBD1 (6 bases). The V end was cut by 6 bases, the J end by 7 bases, with 13 bases between. The CDR3 contains 13 residues. Germline assignment: CDR1 SNHLY and CDR2 FYNNEI. The DNA of the CDR3 is TGTGCCAGCAGCCCGGGACAACCTAACATTCAGTACTTC. Encoded protein: CASSPGQPNIQYF.

CDR3 region: CASSSADRGPSNQPQHF. The CDR3 DNA is TGTGCCAGCAGCTCCGCGGACAGGGGGCCGAGCAATCAGCCCCAGCATTTT. The chain uses TRBV7-9 and TRBJ1-5, with 11 bases aligning to TRBD1. V gave up 4 bases and J gave up 1 base; unmatched junction bases: 6. Germline V gene lookup returns CDR1 SEHNR and CDR2 FQNEAQ (reference sequence). This CDR3 has 17 residues.

This chain links TRBV28 with TRBJ1-1, with D perhaps TRBD1 (6 bases). Trimming took 6 bases from V and 1 from J, leaving 12 bases between them. Germline-derived CDR1 and CDR2 are MDHEN and SYDVKM. The CDR3 is made up of 14 amino acids. The DNA for the CDR3 is TGTGCCAGCAGAAAAGGGGGGGGGAACACTGAAGCTTTCTTT. Translated: CASRKGGGNTEAFF.

The chain links TRBV6-5 to TRBJ1-2; D is undetermined. The CDR3 spans 12 residues. Trimming took 0 bases from V and 4 from J, leaving 3 bases between them. The germline V gene has CDR1 MNHEY and CDR2 SVGAGI. The CDR3 region is CASSYSSYGYTF. Written as DNA, the CDR3 is TGTGCCAGCAGTTACTCGAGCTATGGCTACACCTTC.

This chain joins TRBV4-3 and TRBJ2-1; 8 bases map to TRBD2. CDR3 size: 18 residues. Germline trimming cut 5 bases from V and 4 bases from J; bases unmatched to any gene: 16. Looked up from germline, CDR1 is LGHNA and CDR2 is YSLEER. CDR3 loop: CASSRGASGPNGYNEQFF. The CDR3 coding sequence is TGCGCCAGCAGCAGGGGGGCTAGCGGGCCCAACGGGTACAATGAGCAGTTCTTC.

The V gene is TRBV5-1, the J gene TRBJ2-3; D is perhaps TRBD1 (6 bases). Trimming cost V 0 bases and J 0 bases, with 8 bases left between them. CDR1 SGHRS and CDR2 YFSETQ come from the germline V gene. This CDR3 has 15 residues. CDR3 residues: CASSLDRESTDTQYF. As DNA, the CDR3 is TGCGCCAGCAGCTTGGACAGGGAAAGCACAGATACGCAGTATTTT.

The chain is built from TRBV5-1 and TRBJ2-7; 10 nucleotides agree with TRBD1. Trimming at V came to 3 bases and at J to 5 bases, leaving 5 bases not matched to a gene. Per germline, CDR1 SGHRS and CDR2 YFSETQ. The CDR3 sequence is 14 residues long. CDR3 protein: CASSSGTGAHEQYF. CDR3 coding DNA: TGCGCCAGCAGCTCAGGGACAGGGGCCCACGAGCAGTACTTC.

This sequence joins TRBV5-1 and TRBJ2-3; 10 bases fit TRBD2. Germline lookup yields CDR1 SGHRS and CDR2 YFSETQ. The CDR3 has 15 residues. The J segment lost 3 bases and the V segment lost 3 bases, leaving 4 bases of the junction unmatched. This CDR3 is CASSYLAGATDTQYF. In DNA, the CDR3 is TGCGCCAGCAGCTACCTAGCGGGGGCAACAGATACGCAGTATTTT.

The chain joins TRBV7-3 to TRBJ1-1; the match to TRBD1 covers 8 bases. Germline CDR1 and CDR2: SGHTA and FQGTGA. Unmatched junction bases numbered 7, after V lost 7 bases and J lost 3 bases. The CDR3 length is 14 residues. The CDR3: CASKKGQAYTEAFF. CDR3 coding DNA: TGTGCCAGCAAGAAGGGACAGGCGTACACTGAAGCTTTCTTT. The full variable domain, with the rest looked up from reference TRBV7-3 and TRBJ1-1, is GAGVSQTPSNKVTEKGKYVELRCDPISGHTALYWYRQSLGQGPEFLIYFQGTGAADDSGLPNDRFFAVRPEGSVSTLKIQRTERGDSAVYLCASKKGQAYTEAFFGQGTRLTVV.

This chain joins TRBV5-1 and TRBJ1-2, with 9 bases that match TRBD1. Germline CDR1 reads SGHRS; CDR2 reads YFSETQ. CDR3 length: 14 amino acids. After removal of 0 bases from V and 6 bases from J, the junction contained 3 bases not matched to a gene. CDR3 loop: CASSLVDRGNGYTF. The CDR3 coding sequence is TGCGCCAGCAGCTTGGTAGACAGGGGGAATGGCTACACCTTC. Looking up the rest from reference TRBV5-1 and TRBJ1-2 gives the full variable domain: KAGVTQTPRYLIKTRGQQVTLSCSPISGHRSVSWYQQTPGQGLQFLFEYFSETQRNKGNFPGRFSGRQFSNSRSEMNVSTLELGDSALYLCASSLVDRGNGYTFGSGTRLTVV.

This chain links TRBV7-2 with TRBJ1-6, with D tentatively TRBD1 (5 bases). The V end was cut by 7 bases, the J end by 10 bases, with 20 bases between. The CDR3 totals 15 residues. Germline CDR1 and CDR2: SGHTA and FQGNSA. CDR3 DNA sequence: TGTGCCAGCACCCCCGGGGGTACAGGAGGCTCACCCCTCCACTTT. Its protein is CASTPGGTGGSPLHF.

V is TRBV6-6 and J is TRBJ1-2; possible D gene TRBD1, 5 bases. The CDR3 loop spans 13 amino acids. Germline assignment: CDR1 MNHNY and CDR2 SVGAGI (reference sequence). V was trimmed by 4 bases and J by 10 bases, leaving 16 bases between them. The CDR3 DNA follows: TGTGCCAGCAGTTGGACATACAATGGGGACTACACCTTC. This gives the protein CASSWTYNGDYTF.

The CDR3 nucleotides are TGTGCCAGCAGCTTAGTGGTGTTCGGGGAGCAGTACTTC. It yields the protein CASSLVVFGEQYF. This sequence joins TRBV7-2 and TRBJ2-7; no definite D call. Trimming left V 1 base short and J 7 bases short, with 11 bases between. There are 13 residues in the CDR3. The germline CDR1 and CDR2 sequences are SGHTA and FQGNSA.

The chain links TRBV6-6 to TRBJ1-3; 8 bases are a match to TRBD1. From germline, CDR1 is MNHNY and CDR2 SVGAGI (reference sequence). The CDR3 length is 16 residues. V lost 6 bases, J lost 2 bases, and 9 bases stayed unmatched. CDR3 sequence: CASRGVSGGAGNTIYF. The CDR3 DNA follows: TGTGCCAGCAGGGGGGTATCAGGGGGCGCTGGAAACACCATATATTTT.